This T cell receptor beta chain was identified in a study of blood T cell repertoires in COVID-19. Study as a whole: COVID-19 samples from acute and convalescent phases originated in the United States, Italy and Spain.

Clones were sequenced by immunoSEQ multiplex PCR, and TCRdb holds only the in-frame ones, with some missing. The table has around 30,000 clones, approximately 89% seen once. CDR3 length equals 16 residues. V shed 2 bases and J 5 bases; nucleotides not matched to a gene: 9. Germline-derived CDR1 and CDR2 are ENHRY and SYGVKD. The receptor was derived from a human donor in a cohort sampled during active COVID-19. This chain connects TRBV10-3 to TRBJ2-5, with 9 nucleotides matching TRBD2. Sequencing was performed on peripheral blood. CDR3 sequence (DNA): TGTGCCATCAGTGAGGCTTTGCGGGGGGGGCAGGAGACCCAGTACTTC. It specifies CAISEALRGGQETQYF.